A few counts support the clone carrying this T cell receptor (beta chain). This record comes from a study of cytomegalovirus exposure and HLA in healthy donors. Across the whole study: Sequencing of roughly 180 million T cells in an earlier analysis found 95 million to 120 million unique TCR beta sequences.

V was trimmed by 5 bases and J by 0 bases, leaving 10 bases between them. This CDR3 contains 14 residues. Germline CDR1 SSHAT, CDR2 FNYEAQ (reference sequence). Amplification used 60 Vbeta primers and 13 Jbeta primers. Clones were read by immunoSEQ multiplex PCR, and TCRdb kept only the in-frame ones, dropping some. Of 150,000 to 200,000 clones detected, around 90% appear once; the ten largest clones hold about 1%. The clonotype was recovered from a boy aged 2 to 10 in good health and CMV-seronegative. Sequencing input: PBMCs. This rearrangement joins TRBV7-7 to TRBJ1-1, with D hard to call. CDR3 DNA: TGTGCCAGCAGCCCCACGGTGATGAACACTGAAGCTTTCTTT. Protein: CASSPTVMNTEAFF.